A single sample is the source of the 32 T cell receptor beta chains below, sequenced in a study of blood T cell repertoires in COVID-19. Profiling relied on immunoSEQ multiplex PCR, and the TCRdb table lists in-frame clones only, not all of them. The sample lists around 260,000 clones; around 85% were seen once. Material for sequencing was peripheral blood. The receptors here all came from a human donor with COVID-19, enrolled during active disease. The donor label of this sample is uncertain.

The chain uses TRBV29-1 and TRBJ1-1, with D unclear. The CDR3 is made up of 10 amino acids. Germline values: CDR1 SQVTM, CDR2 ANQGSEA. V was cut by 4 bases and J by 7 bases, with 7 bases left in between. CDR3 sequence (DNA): TGCAGCGTTGCGCACTTTGAAGCTTTCTTT. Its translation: CSVAHFEAFF.

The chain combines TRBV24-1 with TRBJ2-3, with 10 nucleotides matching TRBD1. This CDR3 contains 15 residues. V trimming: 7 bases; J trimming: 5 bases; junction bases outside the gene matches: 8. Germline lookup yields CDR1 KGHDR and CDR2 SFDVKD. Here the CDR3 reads CATSRTGTGVDTQYF. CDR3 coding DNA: TGTGCCACCAGCAGAACCGGGACAGGGGTAGATACGCAGTATTTT.

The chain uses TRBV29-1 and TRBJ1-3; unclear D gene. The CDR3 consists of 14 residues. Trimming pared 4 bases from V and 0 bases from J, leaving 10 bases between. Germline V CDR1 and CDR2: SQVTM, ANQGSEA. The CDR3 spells CSVATTVSGNTIYF. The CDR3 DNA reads TGCAGCGTTGCGACAACCGTCTCTGGAAACACCATATATTTT.

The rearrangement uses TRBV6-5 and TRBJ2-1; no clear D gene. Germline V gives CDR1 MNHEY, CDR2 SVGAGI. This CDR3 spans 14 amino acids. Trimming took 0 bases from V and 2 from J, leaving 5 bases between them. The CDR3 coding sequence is TGTGCCAGCAGTTACTCCCCGGCCTACAATGAGCAGTTCTTC. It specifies CASSYSPAYNEQFF.

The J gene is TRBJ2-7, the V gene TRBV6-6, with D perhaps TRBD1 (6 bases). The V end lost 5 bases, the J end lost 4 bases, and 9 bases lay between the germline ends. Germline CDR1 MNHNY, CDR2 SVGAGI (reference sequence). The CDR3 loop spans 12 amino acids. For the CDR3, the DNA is TGTGCCAGCAGTCGGACAGTTTACGAGCAGTACTTC. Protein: CASSRTVYEQYF.

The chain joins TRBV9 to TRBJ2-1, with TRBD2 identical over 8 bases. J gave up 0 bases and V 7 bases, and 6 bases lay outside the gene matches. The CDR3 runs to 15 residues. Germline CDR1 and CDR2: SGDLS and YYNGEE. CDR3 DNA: TGTGCCAGCCATCCCGGGGGGGGCTCCTACAATGAGCAGTTCTTC. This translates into CASHPGGGSYNEQFF.

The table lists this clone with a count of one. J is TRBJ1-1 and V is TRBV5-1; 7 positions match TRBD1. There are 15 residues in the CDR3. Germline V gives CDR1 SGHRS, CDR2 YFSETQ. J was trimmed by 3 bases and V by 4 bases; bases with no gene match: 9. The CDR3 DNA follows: TGCGCCAGCAGCATTGACAGGGCCCCTGACACTGAAGCTTTCTTT. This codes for CASSIDRAPDTEAFF.

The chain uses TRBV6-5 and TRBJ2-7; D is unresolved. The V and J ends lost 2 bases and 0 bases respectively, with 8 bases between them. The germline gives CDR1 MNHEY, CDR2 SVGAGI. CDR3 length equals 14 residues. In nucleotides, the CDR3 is TGTGCCAGCAGTTACAGGCGGTCCTCCTACGAGCAGTACTTC. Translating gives CASSYRRSSYEQYF.

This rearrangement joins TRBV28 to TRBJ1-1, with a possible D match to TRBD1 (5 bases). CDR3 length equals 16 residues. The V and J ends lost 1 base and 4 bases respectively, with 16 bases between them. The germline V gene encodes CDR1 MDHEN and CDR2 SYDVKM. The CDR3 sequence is CASSLSIPGQGTEAFF. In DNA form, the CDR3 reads TGTGCCAGCAGTTTATCTATTCCGGGTCAGGGCACTGAAGCTTTCTTT. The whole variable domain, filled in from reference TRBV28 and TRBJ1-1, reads DVKVTQSSRYLVKRTGEKVFLECVQDMDHENMFWYRQDPGLGLRLIYFSYDVKMKEKGDIPEGYSVSREKKERFSLILESASTNQTSMYLCASSLSIPGQGTEAFFGQGTRLTVV.

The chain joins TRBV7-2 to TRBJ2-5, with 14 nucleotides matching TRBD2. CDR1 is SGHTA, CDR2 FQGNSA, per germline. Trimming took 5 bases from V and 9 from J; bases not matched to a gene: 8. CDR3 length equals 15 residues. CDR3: CASSETSGRAGAQYF. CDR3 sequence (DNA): TGTGCCAGCAGCGAGACTAGCGGGAGGGCCGGGGCCCAGTACTTC.

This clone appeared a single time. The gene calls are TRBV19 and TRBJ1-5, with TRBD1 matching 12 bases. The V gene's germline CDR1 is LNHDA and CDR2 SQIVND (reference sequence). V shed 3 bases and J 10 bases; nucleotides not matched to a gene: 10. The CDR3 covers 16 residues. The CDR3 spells CASSMRLGQGATPQHF. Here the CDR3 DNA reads TGTGCCAGTAGTATGAGGTTGGGACAGGGGGCAACTCCCCAGCATTTT. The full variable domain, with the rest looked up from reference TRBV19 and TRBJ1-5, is DGGITQSPKYLFRKEGQNVTLSCEQNLNHDAMYWYRQDPGQGLRLIYYSQIVNDFQKGDIAEGYSVSREKKESFPLTVTSAQKNPTAFYLCASSMRLGQGATPQHFGDGTRLSIL.

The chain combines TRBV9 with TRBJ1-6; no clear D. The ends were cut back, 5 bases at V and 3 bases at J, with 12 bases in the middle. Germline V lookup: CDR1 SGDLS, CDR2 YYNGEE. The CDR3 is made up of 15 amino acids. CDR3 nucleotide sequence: TGTGCCAGCAGTGCGAATATCGACTATAATTCACCCCTCCACTTT. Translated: CASSANIDYNSPLHF.

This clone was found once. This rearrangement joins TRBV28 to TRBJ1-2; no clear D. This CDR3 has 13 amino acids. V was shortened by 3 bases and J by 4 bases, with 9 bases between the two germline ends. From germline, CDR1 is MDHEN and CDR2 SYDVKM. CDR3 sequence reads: CASSLEDLYGYTF. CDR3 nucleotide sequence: TGTGCCAGCAGTTTGGAGGATCTCTATGGCTACACCTTC.

Here the CDR3 reads CASSEALGPQHF. The CDR3 coding sequence is TGTGCCAGTAGTGAGGCGCTCGGGCCCCAGCATTTT. The chain has TRBV19 and TRBJ1-5; D gene ambiguous. The CDR3 has 12 residues. Per germline, CDR1 LNHDA and CDR2 SQIVND (reference sequence). Trimming pared 5 bases from V and 9 bases from J, leaving 11 bases between.

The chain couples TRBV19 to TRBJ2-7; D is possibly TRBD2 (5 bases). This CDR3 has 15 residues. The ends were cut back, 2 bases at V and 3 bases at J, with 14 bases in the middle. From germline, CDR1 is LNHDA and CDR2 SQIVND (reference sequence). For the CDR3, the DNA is TGTGCCAGTAGTATATCCGGGGAACCGGACTACGAGCAGTACTTC. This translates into CASSISGEPDYEQYF. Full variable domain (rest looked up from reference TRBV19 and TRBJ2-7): DGGITQSPKYLFRKEGQNVTLSCEQNLNHDAMYWYRQDPGQGLRLIYYSQIVNDFQKGDIAEGYSVSREKKESFPLTVTSAQKNPTAFYLCASSISGEPDYEQYFGPGTRLTVT.

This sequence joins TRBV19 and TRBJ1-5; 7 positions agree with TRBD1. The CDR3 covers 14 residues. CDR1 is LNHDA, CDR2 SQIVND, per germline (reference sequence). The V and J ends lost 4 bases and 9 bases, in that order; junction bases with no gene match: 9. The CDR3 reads CASSTKTGIWPQHF. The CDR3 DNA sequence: TGTGCCAGTAGTACTAAGACAGGGATTTGGCCCCAGCATTTT.

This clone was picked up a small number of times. The CDR3 loop reads CATSRREGVDTQYF. Written as DNA, the CDR3 is TGTGCCACATCTAGGCGGGAGGGTGTAGATACGCAGTATTTT. The chain employs TRBV6-5 and TRBJ2-3, with 9 bases identical to TRBD2. The CDR3 extends over 14 amino acids. Germline-derived CDR1 and CDR2 are MNHEY and SVGAGI. V shed 10 bases, J shed 5 bases, and the junction held 10 bases outside the gene matches.

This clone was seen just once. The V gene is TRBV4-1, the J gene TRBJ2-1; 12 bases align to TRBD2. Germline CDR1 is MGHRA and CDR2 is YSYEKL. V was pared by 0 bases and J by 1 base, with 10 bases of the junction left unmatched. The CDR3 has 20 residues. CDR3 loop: CASSQDPLAGGLESYNEQFF. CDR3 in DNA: TGCGCCAGCAGCCAAGATCCGCTAGCGGGAGGGCTTGAGTCCTACAATGAGCAGTTCTTC.

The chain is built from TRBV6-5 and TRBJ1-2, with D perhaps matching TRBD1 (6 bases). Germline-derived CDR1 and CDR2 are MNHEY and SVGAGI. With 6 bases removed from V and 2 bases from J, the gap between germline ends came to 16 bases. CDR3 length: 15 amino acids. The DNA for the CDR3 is TGTGCCAGCAGACCCGGGACACATAACAACTATGGCTACACCTTC. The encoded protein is CASRPGTHNNYGYTF.

The CDR3 coding sequence is TGTGCCAGCAGTACCGGACAGGGATGGTATGGCTACACCTTC. As protein: CASSTGQGWYGYTF. The chain employs TRBV2 and TRBJ1-2; TRBD1 aligns across 8 bases. With V trimmed by 5 bases and J by 5 bases, 7 bases remained unmatched. Germline CDR1 is SNHLY and CDR2 is FYNNEI. This CDR3 contains 14 residues. The complete variable domain, with remaining parts taken from reference TRBV2 and TRBJ1-2, reads EPEVTQTPSHQVTQMGQEVILRCVPISNHLYFYWYRQILGQKVEFLVSFYNNEISEKSEIFDDQFSVERPDGSNFTLKIRSTKLEDSAMYFCASSTGQGWYGYTFGSGTRLTVV.

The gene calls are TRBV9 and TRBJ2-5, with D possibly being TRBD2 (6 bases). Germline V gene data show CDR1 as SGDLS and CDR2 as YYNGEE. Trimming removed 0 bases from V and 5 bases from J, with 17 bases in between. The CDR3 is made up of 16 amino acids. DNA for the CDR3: TGTGCCAGCAGCGTAGGAGGAGCGGGCCCAGGGGAGACCCAGTACTTC. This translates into CASSVGGAGPGETQYF.

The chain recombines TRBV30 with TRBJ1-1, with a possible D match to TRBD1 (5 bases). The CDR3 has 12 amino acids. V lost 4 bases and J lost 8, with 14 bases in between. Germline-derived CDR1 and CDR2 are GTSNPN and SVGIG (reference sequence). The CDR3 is CAWNLVRTEAFF. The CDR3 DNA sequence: TGTGCCTGGAATCTAGTAAGGACAGAAGCTTTCTTT.

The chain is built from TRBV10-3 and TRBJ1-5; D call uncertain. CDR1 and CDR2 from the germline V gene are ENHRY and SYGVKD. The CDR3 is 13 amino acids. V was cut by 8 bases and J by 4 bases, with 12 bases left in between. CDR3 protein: CAIGPTGNQPQHF. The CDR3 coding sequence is TGTGCCATCGGGCCAACGGGAAATCAGCCCCAGCATTTT.

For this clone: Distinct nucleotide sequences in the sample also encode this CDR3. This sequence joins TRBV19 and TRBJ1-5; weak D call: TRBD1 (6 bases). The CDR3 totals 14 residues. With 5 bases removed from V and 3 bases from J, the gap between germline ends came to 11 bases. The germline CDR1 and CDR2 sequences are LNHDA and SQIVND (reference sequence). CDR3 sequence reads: CASSLGQYNQPQHF. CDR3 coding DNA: TGTGCCAGTAGTCTCGGACAGTACAATCAGCCCCAGCATTTT.

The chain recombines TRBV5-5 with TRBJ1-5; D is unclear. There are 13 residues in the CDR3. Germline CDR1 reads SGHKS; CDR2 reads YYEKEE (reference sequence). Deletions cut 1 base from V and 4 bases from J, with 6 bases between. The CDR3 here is CASSLSQNQPQHF. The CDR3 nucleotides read TGTGCCAGCAGCTTGTCCCAGAATCAGCCCCAGCATTTT.

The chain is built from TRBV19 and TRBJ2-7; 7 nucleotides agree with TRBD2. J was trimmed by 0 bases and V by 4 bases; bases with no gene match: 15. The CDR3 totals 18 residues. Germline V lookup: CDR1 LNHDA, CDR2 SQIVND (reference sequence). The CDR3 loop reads CASSTLSPSSGTSYEQYF. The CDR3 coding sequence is TGTGCCAGTAGTACCCTGTCCCCGTCTAGCGGAACCTCCTACGAGCAGTACTTC.

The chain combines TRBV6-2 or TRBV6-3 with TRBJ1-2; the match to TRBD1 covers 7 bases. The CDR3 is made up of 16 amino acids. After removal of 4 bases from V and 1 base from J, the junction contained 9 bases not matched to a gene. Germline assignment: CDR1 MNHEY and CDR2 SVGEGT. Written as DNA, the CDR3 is TGTGCCAGCAGTTCAACTAACAGGGGCCTTAACTATGGCTACACCTTC. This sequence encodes CASSSTNRGLNYGYTF.

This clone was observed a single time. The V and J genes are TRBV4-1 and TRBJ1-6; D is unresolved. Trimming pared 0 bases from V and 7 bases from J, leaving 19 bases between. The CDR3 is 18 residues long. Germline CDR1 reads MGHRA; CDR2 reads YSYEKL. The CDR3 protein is CASSQDYWRQNRNSPLHF. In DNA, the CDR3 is TGCGCCAGCAGCCAAGATTATTGGAGGCAAAATCGGAATTCACCCCTCCACTTT.

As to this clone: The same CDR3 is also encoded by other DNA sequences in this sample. CDR3 loop: CASSPGTISYEQYF. DNA of the CDR3: TGCGCCAGCAGCCCGGGAACTATCTCCTACGAGCAGTACTTC. The V call is TRBV5-1, the J call TRBJ2-7, with D perhaps TRBD2 (5 bases). The CDR3 is made up of 14 amino acids. V was clipped by 4 bases and J by 0 bases, with 11 bases between them. Per germline, CDR1 SGHRS and CDR2 YFSETQ. Full variable domain (outside the CDR3, taken from reference TRBV5-1 and TRBJ2-7): KAGVTQTPRYLIKTRGQQVTLSCSPISGHRSVSWYQQTPGQGLQFLFEYFSETQRNKGNFPGRFSGRQFSNSRSEMNVSTLELGDSALYLCASSPGTISYEQYFGPGTRLTVT.

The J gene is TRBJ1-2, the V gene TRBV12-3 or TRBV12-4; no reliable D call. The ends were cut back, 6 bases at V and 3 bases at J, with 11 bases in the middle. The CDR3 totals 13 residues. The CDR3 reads CASSLTPDYGYTF. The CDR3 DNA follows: TGTGCCAGCAGCCTGACACCAGACTATGGCTACACCTTC.

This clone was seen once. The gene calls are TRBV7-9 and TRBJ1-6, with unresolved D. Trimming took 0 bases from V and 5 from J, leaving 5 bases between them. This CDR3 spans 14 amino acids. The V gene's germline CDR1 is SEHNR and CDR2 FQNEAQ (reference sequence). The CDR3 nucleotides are TGTGCCAGCAGCTTAGCGGCGGATAATTCACCCCTCCACTTT. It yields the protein CASSLAADNSPLHF. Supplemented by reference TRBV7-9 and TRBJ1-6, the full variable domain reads DTGVSQNPRHKITKRGQNVTFRCDPISEHNRLYWYRQTLGQGPEFLTYFQNEAQLEKSRLLSDRFSAERPKGSFSTLEIQRTEQGDSAMYLCASSLAADNSPLHFGNGTRLTVT.

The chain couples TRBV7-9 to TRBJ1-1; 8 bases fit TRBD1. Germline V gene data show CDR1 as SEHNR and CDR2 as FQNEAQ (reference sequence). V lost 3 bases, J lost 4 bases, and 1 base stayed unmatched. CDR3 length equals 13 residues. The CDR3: CASSFDRGTEAFF. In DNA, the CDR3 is TGTGCCAGCAGCTTCGACAGGGGCACTGAAGCTTTCTTT.